This TCR beta chain appears in the sequencing data of a study of CD8 T cells in ankylosing spondylitis. About this clonotype: Its antigen is unidentified.

General study points: From matched ankylosing spondylitis synovial fluid, disease-linked clones were reportedly recovered at significantly enriched levels. As for the disease-linked clones, they showed a CD8+ phenotype and occurred at relatively low frequencies in peripheral blood. A TCR beta motif of about eight highly homologous variants seemed to mark ankylosing spondylitis blood.

Each CDR3 protein gets one entry after TCRdb re-called the 5' RACE reads with MiXCR. In the table there are about 540,000 distinct CDR3 sequences, roughly 13% of which are singletons. Per germline, CDR1 MGHRA and CDR2 YSYEKL. The trim removed 1 base at V and 0 bases at J, leaving 4 bases unmatched. The CDR3 loop spans 18 amino acids. This clonotype was obtained from a male donor with ankylosing spondylitis. Material: blood, either unsorted or a sorted T cell fraction (not recorded which). V usage is TRBV4-1 and J usage is TRBJ2-3; 13 positions agree with TRBD2. The CDR3 here is CASSQGTSGRGSTDTQYF. CDR3 bases: TGCGCCAGCAGCCAAGGGACTAGCGGGAGAGGGAGCACAGATACGCAGTATTTT.